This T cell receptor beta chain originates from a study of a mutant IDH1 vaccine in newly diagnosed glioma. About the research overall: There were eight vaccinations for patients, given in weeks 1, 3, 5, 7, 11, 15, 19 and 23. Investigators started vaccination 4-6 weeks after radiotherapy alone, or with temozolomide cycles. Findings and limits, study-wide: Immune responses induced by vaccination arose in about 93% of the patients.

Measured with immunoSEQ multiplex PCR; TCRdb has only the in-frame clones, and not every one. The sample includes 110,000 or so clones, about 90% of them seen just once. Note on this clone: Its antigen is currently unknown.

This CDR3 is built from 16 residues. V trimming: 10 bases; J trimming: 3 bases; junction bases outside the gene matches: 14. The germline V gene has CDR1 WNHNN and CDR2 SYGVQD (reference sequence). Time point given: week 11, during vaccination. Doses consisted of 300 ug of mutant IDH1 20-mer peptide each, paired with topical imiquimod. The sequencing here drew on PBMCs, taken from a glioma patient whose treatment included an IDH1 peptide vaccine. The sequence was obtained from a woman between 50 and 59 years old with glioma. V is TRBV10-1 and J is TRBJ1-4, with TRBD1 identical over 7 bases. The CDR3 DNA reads TGCGCCACTCGCGGGAAAGGGGGCACGGCTAATGAAAAACTGTTTTTT. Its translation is CATRGKGGTANEKLFF.